The source of this T cell receptor (beta chain) is a study of blood T cells in healthy people across ages. Study-level findings and limits: Older age coincided with a roughly linear decline in TCR beta diversity per million T cells. Because sorting was not performed, PBMCs prevented conclusive naive versus antigen-experienced comparison.

Notes on this clonotype: Its antigen remains unknown.

Next came a second PCR, run for about 7 to 12 cycles, which used a sample-barcoded 5' primer along with a J-beta primer mix. TCRdb recomputed calls from the 5' RACE reads with MiXCR, one row per CDR3 protein. Of about 1 million distinct CDR3 sequences in the sample, over 35% were seen once. The CDR3 contains 16 residues. J lost 2 bases, V lost 5 bases, and 10 bases had no gene match. Germline CDR1 and CDR2: SEHNR and FQNEAQ (reference sequence). Every participating donor contributed about 10 milliliters of peripheral blood through a draw. Each sample had at least 6 million PBMCs isolated. This TCR was recovered from an older woman in good health. V and J are TRBV7-9 and TRBJ1-2, with 8 bases fitting TRBD1. Sequenced input: blood. The CDR3 coding sequence is TGTGCCAGCAGCCAGGGGGCGGACAGGGTAAACTATGGCTACACCTTC. This translates into CASSQGADRVNYGYTF.